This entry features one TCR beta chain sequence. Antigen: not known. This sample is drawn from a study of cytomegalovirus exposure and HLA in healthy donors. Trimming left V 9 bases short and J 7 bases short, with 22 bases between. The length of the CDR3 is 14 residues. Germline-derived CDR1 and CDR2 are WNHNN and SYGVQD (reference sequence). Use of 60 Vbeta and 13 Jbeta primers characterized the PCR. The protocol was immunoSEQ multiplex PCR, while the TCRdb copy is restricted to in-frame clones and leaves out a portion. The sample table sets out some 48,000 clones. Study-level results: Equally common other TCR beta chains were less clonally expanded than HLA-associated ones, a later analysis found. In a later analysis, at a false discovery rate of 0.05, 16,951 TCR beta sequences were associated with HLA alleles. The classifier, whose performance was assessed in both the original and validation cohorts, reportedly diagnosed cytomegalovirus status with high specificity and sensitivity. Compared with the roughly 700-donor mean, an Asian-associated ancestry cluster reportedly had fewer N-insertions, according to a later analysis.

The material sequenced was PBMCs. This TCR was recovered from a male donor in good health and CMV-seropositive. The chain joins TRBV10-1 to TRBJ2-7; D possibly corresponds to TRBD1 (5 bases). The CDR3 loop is CARRWGSVEEEQYF. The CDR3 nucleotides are TGCGCCAGGCGCTGGGGCAGCGTCGAAGAAGAGCAGTACTTC.